This T cell receptor beta chain was profiled in a study of shared clonotypes between healthy human individuals. Findings and limits, study-wide: Roughly 5% of naive CD4 clonotypes were shared across a few donors.

On this clone itself: Its antigen is unidentified.

The assay ran at deep level. The protocol was immunoSEQ multiplex PCR, while the TCRdb copy is restricted to in-frame clones and leaves out a portion. The profile shows fewer than 1.8 million clones, just under 99% of them singletons. V shed 8 bases and J 4 bases; nucleotides not matched to a gene: 7. CDR1 and CDR2 from the germline V gene are MNHNS and SASEGT. This CDR3 is 14 amino acids long. The investigators split CD4+ cells into a CD45RA+ naive subset and a CD45RA-negative memory subset. This chain joins TRBV6-1 and TRBJ2-2; 7 nucleotides align to TRBD2. Source material: naive CD4+ T cells sorted from blood. Subset reported: CD45RA+ positively selected. This TCR derives from a man aged 30 to 45 in good health. CDR3 DNA: TGTGCCAGCCGACCCGGGAGGAGCACCGGGGAGCTGTTTTTT. It specifies CASRPGRSTGELFF.